This passage covers 2 T cell receptor beta chains from one sample sequenced in a study of T-cell reconstitution after alpha-beta-depleted transplantation in children. Unique molecular identifiers were built into the TCRbeta library. Each CDR3 protein is one row after TCRdb ran MiXCR on the PCR reads. In the table there are fewer than 700,000 distinct CDR3 sequences, roughly 13% of which are singletons. Source: PBMCs, mostly from graft donor cells, taken 360 days after TCRalphabeta/CD19-depleted stem cell transplant. These receptors were collected from a male patient younger than 18 who had a stem cell transplant for acute myeloid leukemia, so the T cells may come from the graft donor.

The gene calls are TRBV20-1 and TRBJ2-7, with 8 bases matching TRBD1. Germline lookup yields CDR1 DFQATT and CDR2 SNEGSKA (reference sequence). Trimming cost V 0 bases and J 2 bases; bases outside gene matches: 6. CDR3 length: 15 amino acids. Here the CDR3 DNA reads TGCAGTGCTAGAGACCACCGGACAGGGACCTACGAGCAGTACTTC. The encoded protein is CSARDHRTGTYEQYF.

This clonotype came up many times. This chain connects TRBV29-1 to TRBJ2-7; D might be TRBD2 (7 bases). The CDR3 contains 13 residues. The V and J ends lost 3 bases and 3 bases respectively, with 12 bases between them. Looked up from germline, CDR1 is SQVTM and CDR2 is ANQGSEA. DNA of the CDR3: TGCAGCGTTGAGGGGGGGACAAGCTACGAGCAGTACTTC. The encoded protein is CSVEGGTSYEQYF.